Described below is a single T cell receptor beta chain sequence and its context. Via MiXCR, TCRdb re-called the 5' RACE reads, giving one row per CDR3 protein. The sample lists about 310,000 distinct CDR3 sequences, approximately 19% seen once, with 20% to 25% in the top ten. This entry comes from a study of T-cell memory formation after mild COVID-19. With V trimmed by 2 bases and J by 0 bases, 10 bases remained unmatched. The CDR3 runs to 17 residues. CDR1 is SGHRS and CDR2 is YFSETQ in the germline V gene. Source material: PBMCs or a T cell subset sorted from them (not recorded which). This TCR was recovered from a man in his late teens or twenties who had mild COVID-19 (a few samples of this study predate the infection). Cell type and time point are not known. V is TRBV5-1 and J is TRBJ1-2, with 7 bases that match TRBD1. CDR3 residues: CASSLMDRRLTNYGYTF. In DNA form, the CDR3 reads TGCGCCAGCAGCTTAATGGACAGGCGCCTAACTAACTATGGCTACACCTTC. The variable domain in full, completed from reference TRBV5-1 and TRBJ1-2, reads KAGVTQTPRYLIKTRGQQVTLSCSPISGHRSVSWYQQTPGQGLQFLFEYFSETQRNKGNFPGRFSGRQFSNSRSEMNVSTLELGDSALYLCASSLMDRRLTNYGYTFGSGTRLTVV.